These 6 T cell receptor beta chains originate from one sample sequenced in a study of blood T cell repertoires in COVID-19. The protocol was immunoSEQ multiplex PCR, while the TCRdb copy is restricted to in-frame clones and leaves out a portion. The data contain approximately 210,000 clones, more than 75% of them singletons. Sequenced sample: PBMCs or T cells enriched from blood (not recorded which). Receptor source: a man aged 25-45 years with acute COVID-19.

The chain recombines TRBV28 with TRBJ2-5; D remains ambiguous. V was clipped by 8 bases and J by 4 bases, with 11 bases between them. Germline V gene sequence: CDR1 MDHEN, CDR2 SYDVKM. The CDR3 covers 12 residues. The CDR3 region is CASERSGETQYF. In nucleotides, the CDR3 is TGTGCCAGCGAAAGGTCAGGAGAGACCCAGTACTTC.

The chain recombines TRBV25-1 with TRBJ1-1; D might be TRBD1 (6 bases). Looked up from germline, CDR1 is MGHDK and CDR2 is SYGVNS. CDR3 length: 14 amino acids. Trimming removed 4 bases from V and 5 bases from J, with 14 bases in between. CDR3 region: CASSGIQGHTEAFF. The CDR3 nucleotides read TGTGCCAGCAGTGGCATCCAGGGGCATACTGAAGCTTTCTTT.

This chain uses TRBV12-3 or TRBV12-4 with TRBJ1-4; a possible D gene is TRBD1 (5 bases). The ends were cut back, 4 bases at V and 8 bases at J, with 8 bases in the middle. CDR3 size: 12 residues. The chain's CDR3 is CASSSDREKLFF. In DNA, the CDR3 is TGTGCCAGCAGTTCCGACAGAGAAAAACTGTTTTTT.

The rearrangement links TRBV2 to TRBJ1-2, with D tentatively TRBD1 (5 bases). The CDR3 is 17 amino acids. V was cut by 0 bases and J by 4 bases, with 18 bases left in between. Germline assignment: CDR1 SNHLY and CDR2 FYNNEI. The CDR3 loop reads CASSEAPTGSRSYGYTF. The CDR3 region has the DNA TGTGCCAGCAGTGAAGCTCCAACAGGCTCGAGGAGCTATGGCTACACCTTC.

The CDR3 loop is CASNGGFDTQYF. The CDR3 DNA is TGTGCCTCTAACGGGGGTTTTGATACGCAGTATTTT. V gene TRBV5-6 combines with J gene TRBJ2-3, with D tentatively TRBD2 (6 bases). The germline V gene encodes CDR1 SGHDT and CDR2 YYEEEE. V lost 10 bases to trimming and J lost 6 bases, with 15 bases between them. The CDR3 totals 12 residues.

This chain connects TRBV9 to TRBJ2-3; 8 bases map to TRBD2. The junction had 11 bases not matched to a gene; V was cut back by 2 bases and J by 0 bases. Germline V gene sequence: CDR1 SGDLS, CDR2 YYNGEE. This CDR3 spans 18 amino acids. The CDR3 is CASSVGTGGGPSTDTQYF. CDR3 coding DNA: TGTGCCAGCAGCGTGGGGACTGGCGGGGGGCCTAGCACAGATACGCAGTATTTT. Full variable domain (remainder filled in from reference TRBV9 and TRBJ2-3): DSGVTQTPKHLITATGQRVTLRCSPRSGDLSVYWYQQSLDQGLQFLIQYYNGEERAKGNILERFSAQQFPDLHSELNLSSLELGDSALYFCASSVGTGGGPSTDTQYFGPGTRLTVL.